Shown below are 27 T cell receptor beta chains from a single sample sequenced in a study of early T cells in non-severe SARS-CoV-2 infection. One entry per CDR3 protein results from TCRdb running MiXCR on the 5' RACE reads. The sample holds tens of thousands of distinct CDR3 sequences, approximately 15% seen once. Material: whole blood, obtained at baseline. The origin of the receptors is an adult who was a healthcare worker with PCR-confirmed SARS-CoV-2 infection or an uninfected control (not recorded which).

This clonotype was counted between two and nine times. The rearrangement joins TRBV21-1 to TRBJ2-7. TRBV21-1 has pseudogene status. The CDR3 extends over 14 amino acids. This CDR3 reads CASIAWVERYEQYF. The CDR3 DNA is TGTGCCAGCATCGCATGGGTCGAACGCTACGAGCAGTACTTC.

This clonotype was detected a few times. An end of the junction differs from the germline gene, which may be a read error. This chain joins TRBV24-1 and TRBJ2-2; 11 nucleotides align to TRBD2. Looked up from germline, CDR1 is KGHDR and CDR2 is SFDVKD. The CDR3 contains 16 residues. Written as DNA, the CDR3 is TGTGCCACCACCTCCGGGACTAGCGGTTACACCGGGGAGCTTTTTTTT. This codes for CATTSGTSGYTGELFF.

The CDR3 bases are TGTGCCAGCAGTCCCGGGGGTAGTCGGCAGTACTTC. Encoded protein: CASSPGGSRQYF. The chain couples TRBV12-3 or TRBV12-4 to TRBJ2-7; tentatively, D is TRBD2 (6 bases). V lost 5 bases, J lost 9 bases, and 14 bases lay in between. This CDR3 comprises 12 residues.

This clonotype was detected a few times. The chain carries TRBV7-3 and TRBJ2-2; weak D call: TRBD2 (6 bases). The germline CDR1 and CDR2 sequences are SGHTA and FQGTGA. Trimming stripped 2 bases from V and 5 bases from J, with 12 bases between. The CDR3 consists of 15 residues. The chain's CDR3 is CASSLVGGRTGELFF. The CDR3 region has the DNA TGTGCCAGCAGCTTAGTGGGAGGACGGACCGGGGAGCTGTTTTTT.

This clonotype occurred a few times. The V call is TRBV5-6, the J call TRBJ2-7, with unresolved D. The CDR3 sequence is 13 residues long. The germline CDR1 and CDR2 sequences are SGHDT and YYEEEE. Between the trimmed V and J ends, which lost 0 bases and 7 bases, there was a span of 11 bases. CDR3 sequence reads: CASSLGRPQEQYF. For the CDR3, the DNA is TGTGCCAGCAGCTTGGGCAGACCCCAGGAGCAGTACTTC.

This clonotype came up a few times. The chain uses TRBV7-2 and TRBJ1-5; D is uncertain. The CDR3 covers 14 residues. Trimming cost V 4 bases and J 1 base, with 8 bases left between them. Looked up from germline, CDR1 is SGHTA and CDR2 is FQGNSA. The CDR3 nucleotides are TGTGCCAGCAGCTCGCTCGGAAGCAATCAGCCCCAGCATTTT. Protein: CASSSLGSNQPQHF.

The CDR3 region has the DNA TGTGCCAGCTCACCATTGGGGGATGACAATTCACCCCTCCACTTT. Residues: CASSPLGDDNSPLHF. The chain couples TRBV18 to TRBJ1-6; TRBD1 is a possible D gene (5 bases). Germline V gives CDR1 KGHSH, CDR2 LQKENI. CDR3 size: 15 residues. Trimming removed 2 bases from V and 7 bases from J, with 12 bases in between.

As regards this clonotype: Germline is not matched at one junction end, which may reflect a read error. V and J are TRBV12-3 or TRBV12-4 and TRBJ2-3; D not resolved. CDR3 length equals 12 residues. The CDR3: CVSTSGEDTQYF. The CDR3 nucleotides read TGTGTCAGCACCTCAGGAGAGGATACGCAGTATTTT.

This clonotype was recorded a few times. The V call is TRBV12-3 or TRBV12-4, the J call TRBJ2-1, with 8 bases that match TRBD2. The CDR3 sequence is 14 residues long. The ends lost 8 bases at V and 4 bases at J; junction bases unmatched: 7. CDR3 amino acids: CASASGSGYNEQFF. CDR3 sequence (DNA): TGTGCCAGCGCGAGCGGGAGTGGATACAATGAGCAGTTCTTC.

DNA of the CDR3: TGTGCCAGCAGCTTAGGGGCCTCCGACCAAGAGACCCAGTACTTC. The encoded protein is CASSLGASDQETQYF. The chain is built from TRBV7-3 and TRBJ2-5, with D maybe TRBD1 (5 bases). The CDR3 has 15 residues. Per the germline V gene, CDR1 is SGHTA and CDR2 is FQGTGA. Deletions cut 2 bases from V and 0 bases from J, with 10 bases between.

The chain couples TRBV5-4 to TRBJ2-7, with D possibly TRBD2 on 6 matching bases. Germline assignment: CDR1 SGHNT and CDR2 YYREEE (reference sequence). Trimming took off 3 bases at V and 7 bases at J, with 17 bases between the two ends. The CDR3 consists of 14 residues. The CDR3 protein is CASSWDSSGGEQYF. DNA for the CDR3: TGTGCCAGCAGCTGGGACTCGTCCGGAGGGGAGCAGTACTTC.

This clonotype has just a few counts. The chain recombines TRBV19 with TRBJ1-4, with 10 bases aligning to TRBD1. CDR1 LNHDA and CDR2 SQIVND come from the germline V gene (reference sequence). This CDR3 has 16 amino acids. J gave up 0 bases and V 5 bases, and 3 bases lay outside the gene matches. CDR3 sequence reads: CASSSGQGTTNEKLFF. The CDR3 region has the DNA TGTGCCAGTAGTTCGGGACAGGGGACAACTAATGAAAAACTGTTTTTT.

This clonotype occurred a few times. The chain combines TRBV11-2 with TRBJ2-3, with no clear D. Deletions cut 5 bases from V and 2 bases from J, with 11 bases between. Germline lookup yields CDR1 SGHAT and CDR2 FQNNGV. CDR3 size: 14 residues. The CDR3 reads CASSPGPFTDTQYF. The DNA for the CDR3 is TGTGCCAGCAGCCCCGGACCGTTCACAGATACGCAGTATTTT.

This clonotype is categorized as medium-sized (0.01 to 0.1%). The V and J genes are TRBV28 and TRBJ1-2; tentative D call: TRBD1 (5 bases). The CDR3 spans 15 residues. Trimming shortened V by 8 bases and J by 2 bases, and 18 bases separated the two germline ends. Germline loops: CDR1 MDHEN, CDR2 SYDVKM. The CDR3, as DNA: TGTGCCAGCGGCCTGCCCGGACACCCGAACTATGGCTACACCTTC. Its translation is CASGLPGHPNYGYTF.

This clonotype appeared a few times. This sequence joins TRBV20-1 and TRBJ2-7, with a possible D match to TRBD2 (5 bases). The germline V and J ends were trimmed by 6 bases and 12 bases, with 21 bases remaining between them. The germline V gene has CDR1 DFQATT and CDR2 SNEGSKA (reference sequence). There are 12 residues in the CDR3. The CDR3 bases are TGCAGTGCCCAAGGAACTAGGGAAAAGTGGTACTTC. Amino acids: CSAQGTREKWYF.

The CDR3 reads CASSTGGIRAYEQYF. The CDR3, as DNA: TGTGCCAGTAGTACGGGGGGGATTCGGGCCTACGAGCAGTACTTC. This chain connects TRBV19 to TRBJ2-7, with 8 bases fitting TRBD2. Germline CDR1 and CDR2: LNHDA and SQIVND (reference sequence). V lost 4 bases and J lost 2; bases outside the gene matches: 7. The CDR3 totals 15 residues. The full variable domain, in which reference TRBV19 and TRBJ2-7 provide the parts outside the CDR3, is DGGITQSPKYLFRKEGQNVTLSCEQNLNHDAMYWYRQDPGQGLRLIYYSQIVNDFQKGDIAEGYSVSREKKESFPLTVTSAQKNPTAFYLCASSTGGIRAYEQYFGPGTRLTVT.

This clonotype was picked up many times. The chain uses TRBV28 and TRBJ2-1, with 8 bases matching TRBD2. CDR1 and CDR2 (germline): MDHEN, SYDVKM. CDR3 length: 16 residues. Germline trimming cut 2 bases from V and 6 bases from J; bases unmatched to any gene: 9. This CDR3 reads CASSLDGREMRNEQFF. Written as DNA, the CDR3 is TGTGCCAGCAGTTTAGACGGGAGGGAAATGCGCAATGAGCAGTTCTTC.

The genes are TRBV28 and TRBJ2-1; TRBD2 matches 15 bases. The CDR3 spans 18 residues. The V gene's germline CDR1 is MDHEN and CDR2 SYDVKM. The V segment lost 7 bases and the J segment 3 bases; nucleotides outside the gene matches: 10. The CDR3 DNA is TGTGCCAGCACCTCCCTAGGACTAGCGGGAGGGGGCTACAATGAGCAGTTCTTC. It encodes CASTSLGLAGGGYNEQFF. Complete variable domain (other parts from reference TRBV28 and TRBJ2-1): DVKVTQSSRYLVKRTGEKVFLECVQDMDHENMFWYRQDPGLGLRLIYFSYDVKMKEKGDIPEGYSVSREKKERFSLILESASTNQTSMYLCASTSLGLAGGGYNEQFFGPGTRLTVL.

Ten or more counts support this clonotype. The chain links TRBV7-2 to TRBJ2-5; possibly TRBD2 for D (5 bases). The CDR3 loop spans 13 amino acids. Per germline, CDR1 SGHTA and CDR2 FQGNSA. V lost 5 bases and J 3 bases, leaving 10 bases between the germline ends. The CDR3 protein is CASSSGLEETQYF. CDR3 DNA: TGTGCCAGCAGCAGCGGACTGGAAGAGACCCAGTACTTC.

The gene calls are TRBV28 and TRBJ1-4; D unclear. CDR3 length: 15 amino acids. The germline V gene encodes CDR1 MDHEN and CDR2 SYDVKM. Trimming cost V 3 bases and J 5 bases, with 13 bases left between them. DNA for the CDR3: TGTGCCAGCAGTTTCACCGCTTCGCGGAATGAAAAACTGTTTTTT. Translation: CASSFTASRNEKLFF. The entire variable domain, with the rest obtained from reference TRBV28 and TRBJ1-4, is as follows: DVKVTQSSRYLVKRTGEKVFLECVQDMDHENMFWYRQDPGLGLRLIYFSYDVKMKEKGDIPEGYSVSREKKERFSLILESASTNQTSMYLCASSFTASRNEKLFFGSGTQLSVL.

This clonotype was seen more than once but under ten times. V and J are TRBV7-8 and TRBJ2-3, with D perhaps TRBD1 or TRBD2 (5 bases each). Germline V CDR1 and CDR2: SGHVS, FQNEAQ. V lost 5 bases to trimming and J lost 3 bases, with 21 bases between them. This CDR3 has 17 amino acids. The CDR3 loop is CASSPVGAQYITDTQYF. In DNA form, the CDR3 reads TGTGCCAGCAGCCCTGTCGGGGCACAATATATTACAGATACGCAGTATTTT.

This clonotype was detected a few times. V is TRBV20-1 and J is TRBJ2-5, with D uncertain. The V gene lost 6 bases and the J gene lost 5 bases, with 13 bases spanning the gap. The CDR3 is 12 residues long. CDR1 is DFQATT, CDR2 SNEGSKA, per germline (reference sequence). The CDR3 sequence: CSAPTGVETQYF. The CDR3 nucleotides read TGCAGTGCGCCCACTGGTGTGGAGACCCAGTACTTC.

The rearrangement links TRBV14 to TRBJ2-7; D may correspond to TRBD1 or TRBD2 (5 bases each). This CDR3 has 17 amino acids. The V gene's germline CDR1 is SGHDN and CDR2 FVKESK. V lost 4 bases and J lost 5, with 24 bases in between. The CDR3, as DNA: TGTGCCAGCAGCCCGCGGATGGGGGTGGGAAGCGTCCACGAGCAGTACTTC. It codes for CASSPRMGVGSVHEQYF.

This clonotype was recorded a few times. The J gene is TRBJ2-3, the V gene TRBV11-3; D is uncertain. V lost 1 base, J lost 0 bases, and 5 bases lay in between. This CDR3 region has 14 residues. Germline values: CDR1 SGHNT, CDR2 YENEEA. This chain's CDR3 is CASSLVPSTDTQYF. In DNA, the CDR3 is TGTGCCAGCAGCTTAGTTCCAAGCACAGATACGCAGTATTTT.

The CDR3: CASSLAGREYTF. In nucleotides, the CDR3 is TGTGCCAGCAGTTTAGCTGGCAGGGAATACACCTTC. The rearrangement joins TRBV12-3 or TRBV12-4 to TRBJ1-2; possible D gene TRBD1, 5 bases. With 0 bases removed from V and 11 bases from J, the gap between germline ends came to 10 bases. This CDR3 comprises 12 residues.

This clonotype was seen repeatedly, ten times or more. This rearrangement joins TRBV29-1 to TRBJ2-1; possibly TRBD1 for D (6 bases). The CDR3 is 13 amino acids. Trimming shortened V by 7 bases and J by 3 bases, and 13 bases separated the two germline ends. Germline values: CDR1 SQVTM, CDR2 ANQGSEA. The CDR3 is CSAITDSYNEQFF. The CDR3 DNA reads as TGCAGCGCCATCACGGACAGCTACAATGAGCAGTTCTTC.

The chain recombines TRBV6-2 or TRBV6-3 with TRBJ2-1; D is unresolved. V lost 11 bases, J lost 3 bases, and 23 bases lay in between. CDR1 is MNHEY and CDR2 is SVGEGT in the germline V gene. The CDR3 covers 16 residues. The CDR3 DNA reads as TGTGCCTCCAGTTACATCGGGTACTCTAACTACAATGAGCAGTTCTTC. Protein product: CASSYIGYSNYNEQFF.